This section outlines one T cell receptor beta chain sequence together with its context. The source of the sample is a study of CD8+ T cells in alopecia areata. Turning to the study itself: Treatment comprised oral tofacitinib, 5 to 10 mg twice daily, in treated patients. Scoring of severity for treated patients was based on percentage of affected scalp area.

Regarding treatment: oral pan-JAK inhibitor, 5-10 mg twice daily. The germline V gene encodes CDR1 MNHEY and CDR2 SVGAGI. The germline V and J ends were trimmed by 6 bases and 3 bases, with 15 bases remaining between them. The CDR3 contains 14 residues. RNA was isolated and reverse transcribed to cDNA, the sequencing template. Measured with immunoSEQ multiplex PCR; TCRdb has only the in-frame clones, and not every one. The data show around 100,000 clones, with less than 75% seen just once and 12% held by the top ten. V and J are TRBV6-5 and TRBJ2-7, with D perhaps given as TRBD1 or TRBD2 (5 bases each). This receptor was identified in a human donor with alopecia areata. Source: CD8+ T cells sorted from blood, taken at week 24, from a patient treated with tofacitinib. The CDR3 DNA reads as TGTGCCAGCAGCCGGGGCGGCATTTTCTACGAGCAGTACTTC. It yields the protein CASSRGGIFYEQYF.